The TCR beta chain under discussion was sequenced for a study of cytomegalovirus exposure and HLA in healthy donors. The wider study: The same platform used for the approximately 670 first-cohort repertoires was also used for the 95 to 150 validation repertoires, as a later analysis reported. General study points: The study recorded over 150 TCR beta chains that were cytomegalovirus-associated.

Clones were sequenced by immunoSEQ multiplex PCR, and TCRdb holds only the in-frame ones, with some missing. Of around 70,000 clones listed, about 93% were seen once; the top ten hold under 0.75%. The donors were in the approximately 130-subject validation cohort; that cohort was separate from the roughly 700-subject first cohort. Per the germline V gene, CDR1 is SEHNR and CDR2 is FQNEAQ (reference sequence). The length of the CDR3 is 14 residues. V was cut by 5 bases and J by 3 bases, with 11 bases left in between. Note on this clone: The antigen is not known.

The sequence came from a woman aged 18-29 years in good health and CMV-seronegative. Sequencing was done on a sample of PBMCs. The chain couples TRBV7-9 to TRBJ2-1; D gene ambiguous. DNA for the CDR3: TGTGCCAGCAGCCCCACGGGTCACTACAATGAGCAGTTCTTC. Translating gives CASSPTGHYNEQFF.